The entry below describes one T cell receptor beta chain. Its antigen is not identified. This entry is derived from a study of CXCR3-negative and CXCR3-positive naive CD8 T cells. This CDR3 is built from 14 residues. Germline-derived CDR1 and CDR2 are MGHRA and YSYEKL. Libraries of TRB cDNA were made by 5' RACE and carried UMIs. TCRdb reprocessed the 5' RACE reads and keeps a single row for each CDR3 protein, giving no DNA. The sample shows 130,000 to 150,000 distinct CDR3 sequences, and roughly 0.28% sits with its ten largest clones. Overall study results and limits: After cryopreservation, expression of CXCR3 was partially reduced, and most assays were run with fresh PBMCs. Within a donor, both naive subsets shared TRBV-TRBJ usage, unlike memory cells. For CXCR3-positive naive cells, TRB CDR3s were more hydrophobic than those of CXCR3-negative naive cells.

The sequenced sample was naive CXCR3+ CD8+ T cells from blood. Subset denoted: CD45RO-CCR7+CD27+CD95- naive CD8+ T cells expressing CXCR3 (TNR3+). This receptor was identified in a human donor in good health. Some clones in this sample may be carry-over from other donors' samples. The chain joins TRBV4-1 to TRBJ1-2; TCRdb's D call, TRBD1, is unchecked because there is no DNA. The CDR3 is CASSQPGTVHGYTF.